These 12 T cell receptor beta chains came from one sample sequenced in a study of T-cell memory formation after mild COVID-19. TCRdb passed the 5' RACE reads through MiXCR, listing each CDR3 protein once. The repertoire includes approximately 100,000 distinct CDR3 sequences, over 15% of them detected once, and 28% sits in the top ten. Sample: PBMCs or a T cell subset sorted from them (not recorded which). Every receptor here comes from an adult woman who had mild COVID-19 (a few samples of this study predate the infection). Cell type and time point are not known.

V usage is TRBV7-8 and J usage is TRBJ2-1, with D perhaps matching TRBD1 (6 bases). Germline loops: CDR1 SGHVS, CDR2 FQNEAQ. The CDR3 loop spans 12 amino acids. V lost 4 bases and J lost 12, with 13 bases in between. This CDR3 reads CASSSDRPPQFF. CDR3 DNA: TGTGCCAGCAGCTCTGACAGGCCCCCGCAGTTCTTC.

J is TRBJ2-5 and V is TRBV7-9; D might be TRBD1 or TRBD2, each matching 5 bases. Trimming removed 2 bases from V and 6 bases from J, with 19 bases in between. Germline CDR1 reads SEHNR; CDR2 reads FQNEAQ (reference sequence). The CDR3 consists of 16 residues. CDR3 loop: CASSLTGIGDEKTQYF. The DNA of the CDR3 is TGTGCCAGCAGCTTAACCGGGATAGGGGACGAGAAGACCCAGTACTTC.

The chain joins TRBV19 to TRBJ2-7; D not resolved. CDR3 length equals 11 residues. The germline V gene encodes CDR1 LNHDA and CDR2 SQIVND (reference sequence). V was shortened by 4 bases and J by 4 bases, with 5 bases between the two germline ends. The CDR3 DNA reads as TGTGCCAGTAGTAACATGTACGAGCAGTACTTC. This sequence encodes CASSNMYEQYF.

The V gene is TRBV24-1, the J gene TRBJ2-5, with 8 bases that match TRBD1. The J segment lost 4 bases and the V segment lost 4 bases, leaving 13 bases of the junction unmatched. Germline assignment: CDR1 KGHDR and CDR2 SFDVKD. The CDR3 is made up of 17 amino acids. CDR3 loop: CATSDPIAGQGAETQYF. In DNA, the CDR3 is TGTGCCACCAGTGACCCCATTGCAGGACAGGGTGCAGAGACCCAGTACTTC.

In its sample, this clonotype was seen a few times. The chain has TRBV10-2 and TRBJ1-1; D remains ambiguous. Trimming stripped 2 bases from V and 0 bases from J, with 22 bases between. CDR1 and CDR2 (germline): WSHSY, SAAADI. The CDR3 loop spans 19 amino acids. CDR3: CASSEDWPRAFVVNTEAFF. As DNA, the CDR3 is TGCGCCAGCAGTGAGGACTGGCCTAGGGCCTTCGTAGTGAACACTGAAGCTTTCTTT.

This clonotype showed up just a few times. The rearrangement links TRBV6-2 or TRBV6-3 to TRBJ2-7; 9 nucleotides match TRBD1. This CDR3 comprises 14 residues. Trimming took 8 bases from V and 4 from J; bases not matched to a gene: 9. Germline V gene sequence: CDR1 MNHEY, CDR2 SVGEGT. The DNA for the CDR3 is TGTGCCAGCTCTGTCCGGGACAGGGCATACGAGCAGTACTTC. This codes for CASSVRDRAYEQYF.

There are many counts of this clonotype. The chain employs TRBV12-3 or TRBV12-4 and TRBJ2-7; tentatively, D is TRBD1 (5 bases). The V and J ends lost 6 bases and 4 bases respectively, with 10 bases between them. The CDR3 is 12 amino acids. Here the CDR3 reads CASSPDTYEQYF. CDR3 sequence (DNA): TGTGCCAGCAGCCCGGACACGTACGAGCAGTACTTC.

The J gene is TRBJ2-3, the V gene TRBV5-1, with TRBD2 as a possible D gene (5 bases). The V end was cut by 5 bases, the J end by 2 bases, with 18 bases between. The length of the CDR3 is 16 residues. CDR1 and CDR2 (germline): SGHRS, YFSETQ. CDR3 DNA: TGCGCCAGCAGTCGGACTTTAACCGGGTTCACAGATACGCAGTATTTT. It specifies CASSRTLTGFTDTQYF.

The genes are TRBV27 and TRBJ2-1, with D maybe TRBD1 (6 bases). The CDR3 spans 19 residues. The V end lost 6 bases, the J end lost 9 bases, and 33 bases lay between the germline ends. Germline V gene data show CDR1 as MNHEY and CDR2 as SMNVEV (reference sequence). CDR3 DNA sequence: TGTGCCAGCAGACCTAGCTGGATACAGTGGGGGCGCCCTGCTAGTGAGCAGTTCTTC. It is translated as CASRPSWIQWGRPASEQFF.

This chain uses TRBV12-3 or TRBV12-4 with TRBJ2-7, with D perhaps TRBD2 (6 bases). V was shortened by 6 bases and J by 0 bases, with 9 bases between the two germline ends. This CDR3 has 13 amino acids. The CDR3, as DNA: TGTGCCAGCAGAGACGGGAGCTCCTACGAGCAGTACTTC. Translating gives CASRDGSSYEQYF.

The CDR3 region has the DNA TGTGCCAGCAGCTTAGCCCCAGGTGGAGGGGGAACTGAAGCTTTCTTT. Encoded protein: CASSLAPGGGGTEAFF. This sequence joins TRBV7-9 and TRBJ1-1, with D maybe TRBD1 (6 bases). This CDR3 comprises 16 residues. Germline loops: CDR1 SEHNR, CDR2 FQNEAQ (reference sequence). V was clipped by 0 bases and J by 5 bases, with 16 bases between them.

This rearrangement joins TRBV20-1 to TRBJ2-7; TRBD2 is a possible D gene (6 bases). This CDR3 contains 15 residues. Germline-derived CDR1 and CDR2 are DFQATT and SNEGSKA (reference sequence). With 1 base removed from V and 4 bases from J, the gap between germline ends came to 17 bases. CDR3 DNA: TGCAGTGCTAGAGTAATAGCGGAGGGGACTTACGAGCAGTACTTC. Amino acid sequence: CSARVIAEGTYEQYF.